Given below is one T cell receptor (beta chain) in context. Its antigen is not known. This specimen comes from a study of monozygotic twins with inflammatory bowel disease. Study-wide results and limits: Different T cell subtypes could not be distinguished. Sharing of clonotypes with others was lower in IBD patients than in healthy twins, and this was especially so with disease activity. By inverse Simpson index, TCRbeta diversity was lower in IBD patients than in healthy co-twins.

CDR3 size: 13 residues. Germline CDR1 and CDR2: SEHNR and FQNEAQ (reference sequence). Incorporation of UMIs carrying a 6-nucleotide sample barcode was performed by template switching. With the 5' RACE reads reprocessed, TCRdb shows one record per CDR3 protein and no DNA. The sample totals around 220,000 distinct CDR3 sequences. This receptor was taken from a human donor with ulcerative colitis or Crohn's disease, or a healthy co-twin of an affected twin (not recorded which). Sequenced input: blood. The gene calls are TRBV7-9 and TRBJ1-3. This CDR3 is CASSLLHQNTIYF. The full variable domain, rest sourced from reference TRBV7-9 and TRBJ1-3, is DTGVSQNPRHKITKRGQNVTFRCDPISEHNRLYWYRQTLGQGPEFLTYFQNEAQLEKSRLLSDRFSAERPKGSFSTLEIQRTEQGDSAMYLCASSLLHQNTIYFGEGSWLTVV.